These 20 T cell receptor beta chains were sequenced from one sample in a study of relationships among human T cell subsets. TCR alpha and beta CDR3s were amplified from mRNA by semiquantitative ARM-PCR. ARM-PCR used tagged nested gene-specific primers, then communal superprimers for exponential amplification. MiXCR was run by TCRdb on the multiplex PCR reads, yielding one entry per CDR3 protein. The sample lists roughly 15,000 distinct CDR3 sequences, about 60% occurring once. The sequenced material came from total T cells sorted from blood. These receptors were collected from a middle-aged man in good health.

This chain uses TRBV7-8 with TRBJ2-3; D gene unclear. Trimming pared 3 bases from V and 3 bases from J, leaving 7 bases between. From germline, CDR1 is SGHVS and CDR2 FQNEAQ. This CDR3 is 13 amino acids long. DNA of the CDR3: TGTGCCAGCAGCTTTACGACGACAGATACGCAGTATTTT. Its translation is CASSFTTTDTQYF.

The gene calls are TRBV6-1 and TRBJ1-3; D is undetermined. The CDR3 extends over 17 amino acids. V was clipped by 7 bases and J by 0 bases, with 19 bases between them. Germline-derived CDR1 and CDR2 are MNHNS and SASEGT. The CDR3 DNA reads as TGTGCCAGCACCAGATGGGCAGTCGGTGCCTCTGGAAACACCATATATTTT. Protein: CASTRWAVGASGNTIYF.

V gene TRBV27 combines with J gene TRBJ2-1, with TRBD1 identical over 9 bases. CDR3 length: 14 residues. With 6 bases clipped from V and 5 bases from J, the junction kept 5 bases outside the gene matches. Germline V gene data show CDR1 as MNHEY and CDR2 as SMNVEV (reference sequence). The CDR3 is CASRWTGVNNEQFF. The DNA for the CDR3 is TGTGCCAGCAGATGGACAGGGGTAAACAATGAGCAGTTCTTC.

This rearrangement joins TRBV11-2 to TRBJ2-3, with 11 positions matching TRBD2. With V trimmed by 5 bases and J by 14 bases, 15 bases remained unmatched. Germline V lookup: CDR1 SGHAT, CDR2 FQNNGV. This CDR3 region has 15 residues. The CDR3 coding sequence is TGTGCCAGCAGCATAGCGGGAGGGGGAAATGAAAAACTGTATTTT. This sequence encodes CASSIAGGGNEKLYF.

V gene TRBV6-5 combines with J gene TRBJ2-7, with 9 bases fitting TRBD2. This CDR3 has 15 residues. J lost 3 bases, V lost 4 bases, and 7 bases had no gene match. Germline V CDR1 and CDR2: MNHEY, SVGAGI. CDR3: CASSSRLAVVYEQYF. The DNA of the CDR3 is TGTGCCAGCAGTTCCCGACTAGCGGTAGTCTACGAGCAGTACTTC.

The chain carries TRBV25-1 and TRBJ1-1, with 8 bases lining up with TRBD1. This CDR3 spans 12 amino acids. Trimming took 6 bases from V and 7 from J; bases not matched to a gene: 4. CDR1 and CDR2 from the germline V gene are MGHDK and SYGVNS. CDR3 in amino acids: CASRQGVGEAFF. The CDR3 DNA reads TGTGCCAGCAGACAGGGGGTAGGTGAAGCTTTCTTT.

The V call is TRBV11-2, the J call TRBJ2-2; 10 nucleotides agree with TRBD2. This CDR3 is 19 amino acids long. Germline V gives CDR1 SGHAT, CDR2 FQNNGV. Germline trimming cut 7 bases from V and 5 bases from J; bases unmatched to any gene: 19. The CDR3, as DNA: TGTGCCAGCACCAGATCCCCACAGGGGCCGGGACTAGCGACCGGGGAGCTGTTTTTT. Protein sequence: CASTRSPQGPGLATGELFF.

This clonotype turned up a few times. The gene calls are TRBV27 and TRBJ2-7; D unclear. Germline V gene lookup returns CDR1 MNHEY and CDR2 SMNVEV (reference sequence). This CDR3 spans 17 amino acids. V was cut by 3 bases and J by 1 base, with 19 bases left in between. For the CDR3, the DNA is TGTGCCAGCAGTTTCCGAATTCCCGGGCCAACATCCTACGAGCAGTACTTC. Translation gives CASSFRIPGPTSYEQYF.

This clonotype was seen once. CDR3 bases: TGTGCCAGCAGCCACTTCACAGCTAACTCCTACAATGAGCAGTTCTTC. Residues: CASSHFTANSYNEQFF. The chain carries TRBV14 and TRBJ2-1; D gene ambiguous. The CDR3 covers 16 residues. Trimming left V 3 bases short and J 0 bases short, with 12 bases between. Germline V gene data show CDR1 as SGHDN and CDR2 as FVKESK.

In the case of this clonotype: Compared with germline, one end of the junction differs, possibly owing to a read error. DNA for the CDR3: TGTGCCAGCAGCCGGACAGGGAACGAGCAGTACTTC. It codes for CASSRTGNEQYF. V usage is TRBV4-1 and J usage is TRBJ2-7; TRBD1 agrees at 8 bases. The CDR3 spans 12 residues. Germline V CDR1 and CDR2: MGHRA, YSYEKL.

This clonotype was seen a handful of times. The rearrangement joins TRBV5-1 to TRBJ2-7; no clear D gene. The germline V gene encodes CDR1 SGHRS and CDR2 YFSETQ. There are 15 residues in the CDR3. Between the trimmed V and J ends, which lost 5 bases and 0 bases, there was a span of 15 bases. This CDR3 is CASRPDRLSSYEQYF. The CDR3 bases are TGCGCCAGCAGACCAGATCGTTTAAGCTCCTACGAGCAGTACTTC.

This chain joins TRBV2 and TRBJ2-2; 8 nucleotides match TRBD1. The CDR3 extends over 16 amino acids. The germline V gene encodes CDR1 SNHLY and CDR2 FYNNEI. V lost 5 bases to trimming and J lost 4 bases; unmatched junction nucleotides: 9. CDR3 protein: CASSPFGQGGTGELFF. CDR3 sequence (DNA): TGTGCCAGCAGTCCCTTCGGACAGGGCGGCACCGGGGAGCTGTTTTTT.

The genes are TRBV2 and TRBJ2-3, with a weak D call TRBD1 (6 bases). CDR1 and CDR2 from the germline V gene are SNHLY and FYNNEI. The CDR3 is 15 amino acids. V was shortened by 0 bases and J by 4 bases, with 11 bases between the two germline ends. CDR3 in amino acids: CASSEAPRGADTQYF. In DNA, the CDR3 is TGTGCCAGCAGTGAAGCGCCCAGGGGAGCAGATACGCAGTATTTT.

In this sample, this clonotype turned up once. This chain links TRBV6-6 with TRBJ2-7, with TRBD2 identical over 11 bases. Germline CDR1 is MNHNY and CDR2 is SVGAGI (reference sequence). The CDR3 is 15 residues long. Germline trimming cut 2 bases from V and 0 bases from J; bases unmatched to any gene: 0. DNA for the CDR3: TGTGCCAGCAGTTACACTAGCGGGAGCTCCTACGAGCAGTACTTC. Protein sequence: CASSYTSGSSYEQYF.

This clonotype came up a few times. This CDR3 reads CASSSGQYNQPQHF. DNA of the CDR3: TGTGCCAGCAGCTCAGGACAGTACAATCAGCCCCAGCATTTT. V is TRBV5-6 and J is TRBJ1-5; TRBD1 is a possible D gene (6 bases). CDR3 size: 14 residues. Germline assignment: CDR1 SGHDT and CDR2 YYEEEE. V lost 3 bases, J lost 3 bases, and 10 bases lay in between.

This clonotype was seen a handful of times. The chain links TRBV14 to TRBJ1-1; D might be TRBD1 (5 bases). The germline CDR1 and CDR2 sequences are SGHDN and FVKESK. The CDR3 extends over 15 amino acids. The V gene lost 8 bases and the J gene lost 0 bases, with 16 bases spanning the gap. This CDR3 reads CASFATDSMNTEAFF. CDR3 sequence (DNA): TGTGCCAGCTTCGCCACAGACAGTATGAACACTGAAGCTTTCTTT.

CDR3 amino acids: CAISGTSEQYF. The CDR3 nucleotides are TGTGCCATCTCGGGGACTAGTGAGCAGTACTTC. V and J are TRBV10-3 and TRBJ2-7, with 8 nucleotides matching TRBD2. V lost 8 bases to trimming and J lost 7 bases; unmatched junction nucleotides: 4. CDR1 and CDR2 (germline): ENHRY, SYGVKD. The CDR3 extends over 11 amino acids.

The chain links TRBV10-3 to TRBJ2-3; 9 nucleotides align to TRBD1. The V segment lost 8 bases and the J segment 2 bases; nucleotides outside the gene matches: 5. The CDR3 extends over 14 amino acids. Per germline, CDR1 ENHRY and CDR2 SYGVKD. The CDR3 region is CAIRTGDNTDTQYF. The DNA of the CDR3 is TGTGCCATCCGGACAGGGGACAACACAGATACGCAGTATTTT.

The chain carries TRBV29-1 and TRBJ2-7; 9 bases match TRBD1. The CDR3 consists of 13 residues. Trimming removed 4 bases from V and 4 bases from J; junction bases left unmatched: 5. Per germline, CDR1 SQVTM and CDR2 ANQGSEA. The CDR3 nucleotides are TGCAGCGTTGCCGGGACAGGGCGATACGAGCAGTACTTC. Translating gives CSVAGTGRYEQYF.

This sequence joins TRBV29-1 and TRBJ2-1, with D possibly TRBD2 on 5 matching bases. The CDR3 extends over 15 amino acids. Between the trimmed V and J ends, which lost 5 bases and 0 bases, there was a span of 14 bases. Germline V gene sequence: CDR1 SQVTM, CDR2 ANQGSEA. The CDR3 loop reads CSVTSAAPSYNEQFF. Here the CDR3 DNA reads TGCAGCGTTACCTCAGCGGCGCCCTCCTACAATGAGCAGTTCTTC.